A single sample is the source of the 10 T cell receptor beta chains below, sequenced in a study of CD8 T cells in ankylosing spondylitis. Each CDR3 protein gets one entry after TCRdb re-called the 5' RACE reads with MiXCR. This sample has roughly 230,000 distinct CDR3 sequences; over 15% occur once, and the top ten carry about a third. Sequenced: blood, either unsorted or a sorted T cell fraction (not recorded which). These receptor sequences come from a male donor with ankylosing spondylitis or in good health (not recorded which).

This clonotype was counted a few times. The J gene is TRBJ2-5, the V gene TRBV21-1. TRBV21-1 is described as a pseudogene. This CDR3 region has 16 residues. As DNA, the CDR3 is TGTGCCAGCAGCAAAGGGAAGGGAAGCGCTCAAGAGACCCAGTACTTC. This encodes CASSKGKGSAQETQYF.

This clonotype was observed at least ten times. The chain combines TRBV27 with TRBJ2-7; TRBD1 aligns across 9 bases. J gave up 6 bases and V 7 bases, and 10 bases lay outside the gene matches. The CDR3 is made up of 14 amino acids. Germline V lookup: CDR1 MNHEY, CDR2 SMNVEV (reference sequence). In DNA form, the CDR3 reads TGTGCCAGCATCCCCCGGGACAGGGTCGGCGAGCAGTACTTC. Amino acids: CASIPRDRVGEQYF.

CDR3 loop: CASSLFPAHDTYEQYF. CDR3 in DNA: TGTGCCAGCAGCCTGTTTCCAGCTCATGATACCTACGAGCAGTACTTC. This rearrangement joins TRBV7-2 to TRBJ2-7; no reliable D call. CDR1 SGHTA and CDR2 FQGNSA come from the germline V gene. The CDR3 sequence is 16 residues long. Trimming stripped 5 bases from V and 2 bases from J, with 19 bases between.

The CDR3, as DNA: TGTGCCAGCAGATACAGATTCCAGGGGGAAAATCAGCCCCAGCATTTT. Its protein is CASRYRFQGENQPQHF. The J gene is TRBJ1-5, the V gene TRBV27, with TRBD1 identical over 7 bases. V was clipped by 6 bases and J by 4 bases; unmatched bases: 12. From germline, CDR1 is MNHEY and CDR2 SMNVEV (reference sequence). This CDR3 is 16 amino acids long.

CDR3 DNA sequence: TGTGCTAGTGGCCTATTCGGGGGGGGCACAGATACGCAGTATTTT. It encodes CASGLFGGGTDTQYF. The chain recombines TRBV12-5 with TRBJ2-3, with 8 bases aligning to TRBD2. With V trimmed by 6 bases and J by 1 base, 6 bases remained unmatched. The germline gives CDR1 LGHNT, CDR2 FRNRAP. This CDR3 comprises 15 residues.

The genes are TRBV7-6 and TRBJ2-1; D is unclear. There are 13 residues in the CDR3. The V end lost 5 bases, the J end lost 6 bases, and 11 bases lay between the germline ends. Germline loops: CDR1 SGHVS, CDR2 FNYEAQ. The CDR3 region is CASSPDPLNEQFF. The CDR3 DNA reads TGTGCCAGCAGCCCCGACCCACTCAATGAGCAGTTCTTC.

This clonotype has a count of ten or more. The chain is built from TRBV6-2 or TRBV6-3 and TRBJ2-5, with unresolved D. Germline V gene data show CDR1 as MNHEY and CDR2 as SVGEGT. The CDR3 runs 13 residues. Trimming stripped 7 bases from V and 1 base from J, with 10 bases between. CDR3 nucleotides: TGTGCCAGCACTCAACTGGTCCAAGAGACCCAGTACTTC. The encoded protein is CASTQLVQETQYF.

The CDR3 protein is CASSQETGTGYEQYF. CDR3 coding DNA: TGCGCCAGCAGCCAAGAGACGGGGACTGGCTACGAGCAGTACTTC. The genes are TRBV4-3 and TRBJ2-7; D perhaps matches TRBD2 (6 bases). Germline assignment: CDR1 LGHNA and CDR2 YSLEER. This CDR3 has 15 amino acids. V was cut by 0 bases and J by 3 bases, with 12 bases left in between.

The CDR3 sequence is CSATDPKAQQFF. In DNA form, the CDR3 reads TGCAGTGCCACGGACCCGAAAGCTCAGCAGTTCTTC. J is TRBJ2-1 and V is TRBV20-1; D unclear. CDR1 is DFQATT, CDR2 SNEGSKA, per germline (reference sequence). The CDR3 sequence is 12 residues long. Between the trimmed V and J ends, which lost 6 bases and 11 bases, there was a span of 17 bases.

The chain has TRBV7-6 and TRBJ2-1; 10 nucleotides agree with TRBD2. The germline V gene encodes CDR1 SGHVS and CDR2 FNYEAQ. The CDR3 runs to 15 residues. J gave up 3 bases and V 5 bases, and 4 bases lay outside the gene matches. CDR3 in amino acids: CASSPLAGDYNEQFF. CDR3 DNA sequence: TGTGCCAGCAGCCCCCTAGCGGGAGACTACAATGAGCAGTTCTTC.